These 29 T cell receptor beta chains were all obtained from the same sample, sequenced in a study of T-cell memory formation after mild COVID-19 (dated by TCRdb to about 2021). Library generation was performed with 5' RACE. This sample was sequenced with an Illumina NovaSeq 6000. The public reads were run again by TCRdb, first through fastp at Q25 and then through MiXCR, and only productive beta chains were kept. All rows with the same CDR3 protein become a single entry with the most common DNA and genes. This sample lists about 110,000 distinct CDR3 sequences; around 14% were detected once. The ten largest clones capture approximately 43% of the sample. Sequences were obtained from PBMCs or a T cell subset sorted from them (not recorded which). These receptors originate from a man aged 18 to 30 who had mild COVID-19 (a few samples of this study predate the infection). The sample titles of this study are shuffled in the database, so cell type and time point are left out; the donor was told from shared clones.

This clonotype was seen just once. The V and J genes are TRBV5-8 and TRBJ2-7, with TRBD2 matching over 11 bases. Germline V lookup: CDR1 SGHTS, CDR2 YDEGEE. The CDR3 consists of 15 residues. J gave up 0 bases and V 1 base, and 0 bases lay outside the gene matches. The CDR3 here is CASSLTSGGSYEQYF. DNA for the CDR3: TGTGCCAGCAGCTTGACTAGCGGGGGCTCCTACGAGCAGTACTTC.

The chain is built from TRBV6-6 and TRBJ2-7; 12 bases fit TRBD2. Germline trimming cut 5 bases from V and 7 bases from J; bases unmatched to any gene: 6. This CDR3 has 14 residues. Germline CDR1 reads MNHNY; CDR2 reads SVGAGI (reference sequence). CDR3 nucleotide sequence: TGTGCCAGCAGTCCTAGCGGGGGGGTGTTGGAGCAGTACTTC. The encoded protein is CASSPSGGVLEQYF.

The sample holds a few counts of this clonotype. The CDR3: CASSQTLAGGGETQYF. In DNA, the CDR3 is TGTGCCAGCAGCCAAACCCTAGCGGGGGGCGGAGAGACCCAGTACTTC. The V and J genes are TRBV7-9 and TRBJ2-5, with TRBD2 matching over 11 bases. CDR1 is SEHNR and CDR2 is FQNEAQ in the germline V gene (reference sequence). With V trimmed by 5 bases and J by 4 bases, 9 bases remained unmatched. The CDR3 loop spans 16 amino acids.

This clonotype was observed a few times. The rearrangement joins TRBV4-1 to TRBJ2-4; D may be TRBD1 (6 bases). V was clipped by 1 base and J by 4 bases, with 11 bases between them. Germline CDR1 reads MGHRA; CDR2 reads YSYEKL. CDR3 length: 15 residues. CDR3 residues: CASSQGFQGKNIQYF. CDR3 nucleotides: TGCGCCAGCAGCCAAGGGTTTCAGGGGAAAAACATTCAGTACTTC.

The V call is TRBV27, the J call TRBJ2-7; 8 nucleotides agree with TRBD1. V was clipped by 5 bases and J by 5 bases; unmatched bases: 8. CDR3 length: 14 residues. The germline V gene encodes CDR1 MNHEY and CDR2 SMNVEV (reference sequence). This chain's CDR3 is CASSTRTGSHEQYV. The CDR3 DNA is TGTGCCAGCAGTACCCGGACAGGGTCCCACGAGCAGTACGTC.

At least ten counts were recorded for this clonotype. The chain links TRBV7-9 to TRBJ1-5, with 10 nucleotides matching TRBD1. Germline-derived CDR1 and CDR2 are SEHNR and FQNEAQ (reference sequence). This CDR3 is 14 amino acids long. V gave up 5 bases and J gave up 6 bases; unmatched junction bases: 4. The DNA for the CDR3 is TGTGCCAGCAGCGCCGGGACAGGGGTTCAGCCCCAGCATTTT. Translated: CASSAGTGVQPQHF.

This clonotype was found a few times. The chain joins TRBV29-1 to TRBJ2-7; 8 bases align to TRBD1. V was pared by 6 bases and J by 1 base, with 5 bases of the junction left unmatched. This CDR3 spans 13 amino acids. The germline V gene has CDR1 SQVTM and CDR2 ANQGSEA. Here the CDR3 reads CSVGQGKSYEQYF. CDR3 in DNA: TGCAGCGTCGGACAGGGTAAATCCTACGAGCAGTACTTC.

This clonotype occurred a few times. The rearrangement uses TRBV12-3 or TRBV12-4 and TRBJ2-7; D is unclear. Trimming took 3 bases from V and 5 from J, leaving 14 bases between them. CDR3 length: 14 amino acids. DNA of the CDR3: TGTGCCAGCAGTTTCTTTGACCCCCCCCACGAGCAGTACTTC. Translated: CASSFFDPPHEQYF.

The chain couples TRBV5-1 to TRBJ2-7, with D possibly matching TRBD1 (6 bases). The CDR3 length is 13 residues. Trimming took off 2 bases at V and 3 bases at J, with 9 bases between the two ends. Per germline, CDR1 SGHRS and CDR2 YFSETQ. For the CDR3, the DNA is TGCGCCAGCAGCTTCGGCAGGGGCTACGAGCAGTACGTC. This codes for CASSFGRGYEQYV.

This clonotype was recorded at least ten times. The chain couples TRBV4-3 to TRBJ2-3, with TRBD2 identical over 13 bases. CDR3 length: 17 residues. J lost 4 bases, V lost 0 bases, and 4 bases had no gene match. Germline CDR1 and CDR2: LGHNA and YSLEER. The CDR3 spells CASSQDTSGGAADTQYF. CDR3 DNA sequence: TGCGCCAGCAGCCAAGATACTAGCGGGGGGGCCGCAGATACGCAGTATTTT.

This clonotype was detected only a few times. The chain uses TRBV7-8 and TRBJ1-2, with TRBD1 matching 12 bases. The CDR3 covers 16 residues. After removal of 5 bases from V and 0 bases from J, the junction contained 4 bases not matched to a gene. Germline loops: CDR1 SGHVS, CDR2 FQNEAQ. The CDR3 nucleotides read TGTGCCAGCAGCGGGACAGGGGGCTTGGCTAACTATGGCTACACCTTC. This sequence encodes CASSGTGGLANYGYTF.

The V call is TRBV27, the J call TRBJ2-1, with D possibly being TRBD2 (6 bases). This CDR3 has 14 amino acids. Trimming stripped 5 bases from V and 4 bases from J, with 12 bases between. The germline CDR1 and CDR2 sequences are MNHEY and SMNVEV (reference sequence). The CDR3 coding sequence is TGTGCCAGCAGTATCACTAGCAGTTACAATGAGCAGTTCTTC. As protein: CASSITSSYNEQFF.

This clonotype showed up many times. CDR3 loop: CASTLRGGGHDEQFF. DNA of the CDR3: TGCGCCAGCACCCTCCGGGGGGGGGGCCACGATGAGCAGTTCTTC. The chain carries TRBV5-1 and TRBJ2-1, with TRBD2 matching over 8 bases. The ends lost 6 bases at V and 8 bases at J; junction bases unmatched: 13. This CDR3 region has 15 residues. Germline V gives CDR1 SGHRS, CDR2 YFSETQ.

The table lists this clonotype with many counts. V usage is TRBV7-6 and J usage is TRBJ2-7; the match to TRBD1 covers 9 bases. Losses at the gene ends were 1 base for V and 6 bases for J; bases not matched to a gene: 7. This CDR3 is built from 15 residues. Germline values: CDR1 SGHVS, CDR2 FNYEAQ. The CDR3 spells CASSLGGTGKGEQYF. The CDR3 DNA follows: TGTGCCAGCAGCTTAGGCGGGACAGGGAAGGGCGAGCAGTACTTC.

This clonotype has ten or more counts. This chain connects TRBV12-3 or TRBV12-4 to TRBJ2-5; 7 nucleotides align to TRBD1. J gave up 6 bases and V 3 bases, and 10 bases lay outside the gene matches. The CDR3 loop spans 15 amino acids. As DNA, the CDR3 is TGTGCCAGCAGTTTGGCACAGGGGCAGAGGAAGACCCAGTACTTC. Protein sequence: CASSLAQGQRKTQYF.

The sample holds a few counts of this clonotype. The chain couples TRBV18 to TRBJ2-1, with unresolved D. Germline lookup yields CDR1 KGHSH and CDR2 LQKENI. CDR3 length: 11 amino acids. The V gene lost 2 bases and the J gene lost 8 bases, with 4 bases spanning the gap. The CDR3 DNA is TGTGCCAGCTCACCAGGGCATGAGCAGTTCTTC. This sequence encodes CASSPGHEQFF.

In this sample, this clonotype turned up many times. CDR3 region: CASSHPGVTNYGYTF. The CDR3 bases are TGTGCCAGCAGCCACCCAGGAGTAACCAACTATGGCTACACCTTC. The genes are TRBV3-1 and TRBJ1-2; no definite D call. Trimming took off 3 bases at V and 2 bases at J, with 13 bases between the two ends. Germline CDR1 LGHDT, CDR2 YNNKEL (reference sequence). The CDR3 has 15 residues.

The DNA for the CDR3 is TGTGCCAGCAGTTACTCGAACACAGCCTACGAGCAGTACTTC. Its protein is CASSYSNTAYEQYF. The gene calls are TRBV6-5 and TRBJ2-7; D is undetermined. CDR1 and CDR2 (germline): MNHEY, SVGAGI. Trimming cost V 0 bases and J 2 bases, with 8 bases left between them. The CDR3 contains 14 residues.

In this sample, this clonotype turned up many times. The V gene is TRBV7-8, the J gene TRBJ2-5; 11 nucleotides agree with TRBD2. The germline gives CDR1 SGHVS, CDR2 FQNEAQ. The J segment lost 0 bases and the V segment lost 3 bases, leaving 6 bases of the junction unmatched. This CDR3 is built from 17 residues. The CDR3 DNA follows: TGTGCCAGCAGCTTCAGACTAGCGGGGCCGTACCAAGAGACCCAGTACTTC. This codes for CASSFRLAGPYQETQYF.

CDR3 loop: CASSDDREGRTYEQYF. CDR3 nucleotides: TGTGCCAGCAGCGACGACAGGGAAGGGAGGACCTACGAGCAGTACTTC. J is TRBJ2-7 and V is TRBV7-9, with a weak D call TRBD1 (7 bases). This CDR3 has 16 residues. Germline values: CDR1 SEHNR, CDR2 FQNEAQ (reference sequence). V was trimmed by 5 bases and J by 2 bases, leaving 19 bases between them. Using reference TRBV7-9 and TRBJ2-7 for the parts outside the CDR3, the full variable domain is DTGVSQNPRHKITKRGQNVTFRCDPISEHNRLYWYRQTLGQGPEFLTYFQNEAQLEKSRLLSDRFSAERPKGSFSTLEIQRTEQGDSAMYLCASSDDREGRTYEQYFGPGTRLTVT.

This clonotype has a handful of counts. The V gene is TRBV5-4, the J gene TRBJ2-1; TRBD1 aligns across 10 bases. The trim removed 0 bases at V and 7 bases at J, leaving 7 bases unmatched. Germline CDR1 SGHNT, CDR2 YYREEE (reference sequence). The CDR3 runs 16 residues. CDR3 DNA sequence: TGTGCCAGCAGCTTGGTCGGGACAGGGGAGGAAAATGAGCAGTTCTTC. The encoded protein is CASSLVGTGEENEQFF.

V usage is TRBV7-6 and J usage is TRBJ2-5; D remains ambiguous. Germline V lookup: CDR1 SGHVS, CDR2 FNYEAQ. Trimming took off 2 bases at V and 1 base at J, with 11 bases between the two ends. The CDR3 totals 15 residues. CDR3 nucleotide sequence: TGTGCCAGCAGCTTATCATCGTTGTTCCAAGAGACCCAGTACTTC. This codes for CASSLSSLFQETQYF.

This clonotype occurred many times. The chain recombines TRBV15 with TRBJ1-3; no reliable D call. The germline V and J ends were trimmed by 1 base and 0 bases, with 7 bases remaining between them. The CDR3 has 15 residues. The germline gives CDR1 LNHNV, CDR2 YYDKDF (reference sequence). The CDR3 loop is CATSRVHPSGNTIYF. CDR3 nucleotide sequence: TGTGCCACCAGCAGAGTACACCCCTCTGGAAACACCATATATTTT. Full variable domain (rest looked up from reference TRBV15 and TRBJ1-3): DAMVIQNPRYQVTQFGKPVTLSCSQTLNHNVMYWYQQKSSQAPKLLFHYYDKDFNNEADTPDNFQSRRPNTSFCFLDIRSPGLGDTAMYLCATSRVHPSGNTIYFGEGSWLTVV.

This clonotype was found a few times. The chain combines TRBV20-1 with TRBJ2-2; possibly TRBD1 for D (5 bases). The V end was cut by 6 bases, the J end by 2 bases, with 10 bases between. The CDR3 has 13 residues. Germline V lookup: CDR1 DFQATT, CDR2 SNEGSKA (reference sequence). CDR3 nucleotides: TGCAGTGCCAAGACAGTAAACACCGGGGAGCTGTTTTTT. This translates into CSAKTVNTGELFF.

The chain links TRBV5-6 to TRBJ2-1, with D possibly being TRBD2 (5 bases). CDR3 length: 16 amino acids. With 4 bases removed from V and 0 bases from J, the gap between germline ends came to 14 bases. Germline assignment: CDR1 SGHDT and CDR2 YYEEEE. CDR3 sequence (DNA): TGTGCCAGCAGCCCAGGCGGGCCCCGCTCCTACAATGAGCAGTTCTTC. Encoded protein: CASSPGGPRSYNEQFF.

The chain couples TRBV11-2 to TRBJ1-2; the match to TRBD1 covers 9 bases. Germline-derived CDR1 and CDR2 are SGHAT and FQNNGV. V shed 5 bases and J 3 bases; nucleotides not matched to a gene: 4. This CDR3 has 14 residues. The DNA of the CDR3 is TGTGCCAGCAGCGAAGGACAGGGGTACTATGGCTACACCTTC. It is translated as CASSEGQGYYGYTF. The whole variable domain, filled in from reference TRBV11-2 and TRBJ1-2, reads EAGVAQSPRYKIIEKRQSVAFWCNPISGHATLYWYQQILGQGPKLLIQFQNNGVVDDSQLPKDRFSAERLKGVDSTLKIQPAKLEDSAVYLCASSEGQGYYGYTFGSGTRLTVV.

This clonotype was seen at least ten times. The V call is TRBV5-1, the J call TRBJ1-5, with D perhaps matching TRBD1 (6 bases). Per germline, CDR1 SGHRS and CDR2 YFSETQ. The CDR3 is 13 amino acids. V gave up 10 bases and J gave up 6 bases, with 17 bases separating them. This CDR3 reads CASAGAIGQPQHF. The DNA for the CDR3 is TGCGCCTCGGCGGGGGCGATTGGTCAGCCCCAGCATTTT.

The rearrangement joins TRBV12-3 or TRBV12-4 to TRBJ2-2; 7 nucleotides align to TRBD1. V lost 6 bases, J lost 4 bases, and 11 bases stayed unmatched. CDR3 size: 16 residues. CDR3 region: CASSPGQARATGELFF. CDR3 sequence (DNA): TGTGCCAGCAGCCCAGGACAGGCCAGGGCCACCGGGGAGCTGTTTTTT.

This clonotype occurred a few times. The gene calls are TRBV7-9 and TRBJ1-2, with D perhaps TRBD1 (5 bases). Germline CDR1 and CDR2: SEHNR and FQNEAQ (reference sequence). The CDR3 sequence is 15 residues long. The V and J ends lost 3 bases and 5 bases respectively, with 16 bases between them. The CDR3 coding sequence is TGTGCCAGCAGCTTCCCAGGTTGGGGGGATTATGGCTACACCTTC. This gives the protein CASSFPGWGDYGYTF.